The rows below give T cell receptor beta chains drawn from one sample of a study of technical replicates of blood from four donors. The table came from immunoSEQ multiplex PCR; TCRdb's copy has only in-frame clones and leaves some out. The sample contains about 80,000 clones, about 98% of which appear only once. Source material: T cells isolated from PBMCs. The receptors here all came from a human donor in good health. Both conserved end residues are part of each CDR3.

>TRBJ2-7|TRBV30
CAWSNPVRGLYEQYF
>TRBJ1-3|TRBV11-1
CASSLAGAGNTIYF
>TRBJ2-1|TRBV28
CASGLFVIGDEQFF
>TRBJ1-6|TRBV2
CASTVTGDSPLHF
>TRBJ2-7|TRBV11-3
CASSLVGRGSYEQYF
>TRBJ2-3|TRBV11-3
CASSSRGGLDTQYF
>TRBJ1-2|TRBV7-3
CASSSQGNYGYTF
>TRBJ1-1|TRBV28
CASLEGAQPEAFF
>TRBJ2-7|TRBV2
CASSDTGYEQYF
>TRBJ1-2|TRBV5-6
CASSRGLRGLGGYTF
>TRBJ1-2|TRBV27
CASSGGRSGYTF
>TRBJ1-1|TRBV6-5
CASSGKGMVEAFF
>TRBJ2-2|TRBV25-1
CASSVGLFTGELFF
>TRBJ1-2|TRBV5-1
CASSLAGSNYGYTF
>TRBJ2-7|TRBV11-2
CASSLTGSKSYEQYF
>TRBJ1-2|TRBV13
CASSFGGNYGYTF
>TRBJ2-5|TRBV7-9
CASSADRARETQYF
>TRBJ2-7|TRBV5-4
CASSSPGGSMYEQYF
>TRBJ1-3|TRBV5-8
CASIVARGNTIYF
>TRBJ1-1|TRBV11-2
CASRKGRGFEAFF
>TRBJ2-3|TRBV9
CASSVASRGTSGTDTQYF
>TRBJ1-1|TRBV5-1
CASSLAVGTGGFTEAFF
>TRBJ1-2|TRBV5-5
CASSRVTGINDYGYTF
>TRBJ2-1|TRBV9
CASSVVSGGAYNEQFF
>TRBJ2-2|TRBV12-5
CASGLEGGGIPGELFF
>TRBJ2-2|TRBV10-1
CASSEGANTGELFF
>TRBJ1-2|TRBV11-2
CASSSDRGLYGYTF
>TRBJ2-1|TRBV30
CACSLAGVYEQFF
>TRBJ2-3|TRBV27
CASSFNQAGGGTDTQYF
>TRBJ2-7|TRBV2
CASRIPFSGGSEQYF
>TRBJ1-1|TRBV29-1
CSGHRGRTEAFF
>TRBJ2-5|TRBV7-2
CASSPGSWYQETQYF
>TRBJ2-2|TRBV14
CASSRLAGTTGELFF
>TRBJ1-1|TRBV10-1
CASSDYGRLNPTTEAFF
>TRBJ1-5|TRBV28
CASSLPGNSNQPQHF
>TRBJ1-3|TRBV5-1
CASSLGAEGNTIYF
>TRBJ1-6|TRBV28
CASTTGGSYNSPLHF
>TRBJ1-6|TRBV7-9
CASSRRAESSPLHF
>TRBJ1-2|TRBV6-5
CASSYSKRYYGYTF
>TRBJ2-7|TRBV7-9
CASRFARGGYEQYF
>TRBJ2-7|TRBV30
CAGSRDFHEQYF
>TRBJ2-1|TRBV6-5
CASRTSGSGMNEQFF
>TRBJ2-3|TRBV7-6
CASSLVEDTQYF